The 2 T cell receptor beta chains given below trace back to one sample, sequenced in a study of neurological immune-mediated disorders. TCRdb used MiXCR to reprocess the 5' RACE reads, holding one entry per CDR3 protein. The table records tens of thousands of distinct CDR3 sequences, roughly 5.6% of them present only once. The sample taken for sequencing was PBMCs. These receptors all come from a man younger than 30 with multiple sclerosis.

Comment on this clonotype: A much larger clone lies one base from this, so it may be a read error. The J gene is TRBJ2-5, the V gene TRBV5-1, with D tentatively TRBD1 or TRBD2 (6 bases each). V lost 7 bases and J 5 bases, leaving 15 bases between the germline ends. This CDR3 comprises 13 residues. Looked up from germline, CDR1 is SGHRS and CDR2 is YFSETQ. The CDR3 coding sequence is TGCGCCAGCGCGGGACATGGTGGGGAGACCCAGTACTTC. As protein: CASAGHGGETQYF.

This clonotype showed up just a few times. A much larger clone lies a single base off, so this may be a read error. The chain uses TRBV12-3 or TRBV12-4 and TRBJ2-3; D gene uncertain. Trimming removed 6 bases from V and 0 bases from J, with 7 bases in between. The CDR3 is 13 amino acids. The CDR3 DNA reads TGTGCCAGCAGGTCCACTAGCACAGATACGCAGTATTTT. Protein sequence: CASRSTSTDTQYF.